This TCR beta chain originates from a study of T cell responses to AZD1222 COVID-19 vaccine. The CDR3 totals 12 residues. Trimming took 11 bases from V and 4 from J, leaving 14 bases between them. The germline CDR1 and CDR2 sequences are SEHNR and FQNEAQ (reference sequence). Worth noting for this clone: Antigen specificity is unknown.

Some clones are missing from TCRdb's copy, which holds only in-frame ones; the method was immunoSEQ multiplex PCR. The sample gives 150,000 or so clones, 80% to 90% of which show up once; 7.5% to 8.5% is in the top ten. Study outcomes and limitations: Only a handful of people who got AZD1222 tested seropositive at baseline.

The sequence was collected from an adult in good health. The source material was peripheral blood, sampled on day 0 of AZD1222 vaccination. The chain employs TRBV7-9 and TRBJ1-1, with unresolved D. The CDR3 loop reads CAGRAGGTEAFF. CDR3 sequence (DNA): TGTGCCGGACGAGCGGGAGGCACTGAAGCTTTCTTT. Supplemented by reference TRBV7-9 and TRBJ1-1, the full variable domain reads DTGVSQNPRHKITKRGQNVTFRCDPISEHNRLYWYRQTLGQGPEFLTYFQNEAQLEKSRLLSDRFSAERPKGSFSTLEIQRTEQGDSAMYLCAGRAGGTEAFFGQGTRLTVV.